This T cell receptor (beta chain) was profiled in a study of cytomegalovirus exposure and HLA in healthy donors. The germline V and J ends were trimmed by 0 bases and 7 bases, with 13 bases remaining between them. Germline V gene sequence: CDR1 MRHNA, CDR2 SNTAGT. This CDR3 has 16 residues. Concerning this clone itself: Its specificity is unknown.

Overall study results and limits: For cytomegalovirus status, the classifier reportedly gave diagnoses with high specificity and sensitivity. Most TCR sequences were uncommon, yet certain public TCRs appeared in many donors. What TCR beta sequences reportedly achieved was accurate prediction of HLA-A and HLA-B alleles in most subjects. Across all donors, roughly uniform sequencing depth was an assumption of the presence/absence analyses.

PCR involved 60 Vbeta and 13 Jbeta primers. TCRdb's copy holds only in-frame clones and misses some; the assay was immunoSEQ multiplex PCR. The table records about 170,000 clones, 85% of them present only once. The TCR sequence derives from a boy aged 2 to 9 in good health and CMV-seronegative. This chain joins TRBV6-4 and TRBJ1-6; D might be TRBD1 (5 bases). Sequences were obtained from PBMCs. The CDR3 region is CASSDSGQGGNSPLHF. The CDR3 nucleotides read TGTGCCAGCAGTGACTCGGGGCAGGGAGGAAATTCACCCCTCCACTTT.